This T cell receptor (beta chain) came from a study of regulatory T cells in long-lasting Graves disease. Looking at the study overall: Positivity for TSH receptor antibodies plus over 5 years of antithyroid drugs meant persistent Graves' disease. The study, taken as a whole, reports: Persistent patients had a count of shared public clonotypes (2,741) that exceeded that of new patients (around 960).

In building TCR beta libraries, iRepertoire HTBI primers were used together with Arm-PCR of CDR3 regions. Original analysis: Sample data revealed approximately 56 TRBV and 14 TRBJ segments. MiXCR, applied by TCRdb to the multiplex PCR reads, yields one record per CDR3 protein. V and J calls and clone size were set by TCRdb, not the authors. The sample consists of 360,000 or so distinct CDR3 sequences, less than 30% of them appearing once. This clonotype was picked up many times. Its antigen is as yet unknown. Time point: persistent/refractory GD, antithyroid drugs over 5 years with positive TRAb. PBMCs provided the RNA from which the TCR library was made. Sequencing used peripheral blood mononuclear cells (PBMCs), obtained when the disease was refractory, from a patient treated with antithyroid drugs. This sequence originates from a woman aged 40 to 50 with Graves disease.

The CDR3 spells CSVIGFAGETGETQYF. CDR3 coding DNA: TGCAGCGTGATTGGGTTCGCGGGCGAAACGGGGGAGACCCAGTACTTC. The chain uses TRBV29-1 and TRBJ2-5; tentative D call: TRBD2 (5 bases). V lost 6 bases and J 5 bases, leaving 25 bases between the germline ends. CDR1 and CDR2 (germline): SQVTM, ANQGSEA. This CDR3 is built from 16 residues.